This is a list of T cell receptor beta chains from one sample in a study of T cells in Graves' hyperthyroidism and ophthalmopathy. TCRdb itself ran the multiplex PCR reads through MiXCR, one entry per CDR3 protein. The table lists fewer than 600,000 distinct CDR3 sequences, about 14% of them singletons. Sequencing input: blood. These receptors were obtained from a woman aged 40-49 years with Graves' hyperthyroidism. Each CDR3 is given with its conserved first and last residue. Fields, in order: D gene, V gene, J gene, CDR3 protein. The D gene is left open where the match is weak.

d_call: TRBD1
v_call: TRBV11-2
j_call: TRBJ2-7
cdr3_aa: CASSLGATGGIYEQYF

d_call: -
v_call: TRBV10-3
j_call: TRBJ1-2
cdr3_aa: CAISDDNYGYTF

d_call: -
v_call: TRBV28
j_call: TRBJ1-5
cdr3_aa: CASTPFSEPQHF

d_call: -
v_call: TRBV2
j_call: TRBJ2-1
cdr3_aa: CASSGGHGSNGQFF

d_call: -
v_call: TRBV20-1
j_call: TRBJ2-7
cdr3_aa: CSALPITYEQYF

d_call: TRBD1
v_call: TRBV5-8
j_call: TRBJ2-2
cdr3_aa: CASSSTGDIAGEPFF

d_call: TRBD2
v_call: TRBV6-5
j_call: TRBJ2-5
cdr3_aa: CASSYLPSGANQETQYF

d_call: TRBD1
v_call: TRBV9
j_call: TRBJ1-4
cdr3_aa: CASSYRGEGEKLFF

d_call: -
v_call: TRBV30
j_call: TRBJ1-1
cdr3_aa: CAWSGAWAAMNTEAFF

d_call: -
v_call: TRBV27
j_call: TRBJ1-2
cdr3_aa: CASWSGVDVGYGYTF

d_call: -
v_call: TRBV2
j_call: TRBJ2-7
cdr3_aa: CASRLTRGGYQEQYF

d_call: TRBD1
v_call: TRBV19
j_call: TRBJ2-6
cdr3_aa: CASNLAGTGVSGANVLTF

d_call: -
v_call: TRBV5-1
j_call: TRBJ2-6
cdr3_aa: CASSLEVFGANVLTF

d_call: -
v_call: TRBV20-1
j_call: TRBJ2-2
cdr3_aa: CSALGYLNTGELFF

d_call: -
v_call: TRBV29-1
j_call: TRBJ2-7
cdr3_aa: CSVESSASSYEQYF

d_call: -
v_call: TRBV11-3
j_call: TRBJ1-5
cdr3_aa: CASSFARGNQPQHF

d_call: TRBD1
v_call: TRBV28
j_call: TRBJ2-1
cdr3_aa: CASSTTGGPYNEQFF

d_call: -
v_call: TRBV24-1
j_call: TRBJ1-4
cdr3_aa: CDRVMGVWEKLFF

d_call: -
v_call: TRBV3-1
j_call: TRBJ2-7
cdr3_aa: CASSQPRQEAYEQYF

d_call: -
v_call: TRBV28
j_call: TRBJ1-6
cdr3_aa: CASSKIQRFNSPLHF

d_call: TRBD1
v_call: TRBV29-1
j_call: TRBJ2-1
cdr3_aa: CSVEDGDSVYNEQFF

d_call: -
v_call: TRBV28
j_call: TRBJ1-2
cdr3_aa: CASAPTGGVNYGYTF

d_call: -
v_call: TRBV19
j_call: TRBJ1-1
cdr3_aa: CASSVRLNTEAFF

d_call: TRBD1
v_call: TRBV25-1
j_call: TRBJ1-1
cdr3_aa: CASSATGFPEAFF

d_call: TRBD1
v_call: TRBV12-3/TRBV12-4
j_call: TRBJ1-5
cdr3_aa: CAGQGDSNQPQHF

d_call: TRBD1
v_call: TRBV7-2
j_call: TRBJ2-1
cdr3_aa: CASSLRQGALLGEQFF

d_call: -
v_call: TRBV7-2
j_call: TRBJ2-1
cdr3_aa: CASSFWHYNEQFF

d_call: -
v_call: TRBV7-9
j_call: TRBJ1-4
cdr3_aa: CASSLGRSGLYEKLFF

d_call: -
v_call: TRBV12-3/TRBV12-4
j_call: TRBJ1-5
cdr3_aa: CASSQKDGRNQPQHF

d_call: TRBD1
v_call: TRBV6-1
j_call: TRBJ2-7
cdr3_aa: CASSFAGGNSYEQYF

d_call: -
v_call: TRBV15
j_call: TRBJ2-7
cdr3_aa: CATSRDRGGRYF